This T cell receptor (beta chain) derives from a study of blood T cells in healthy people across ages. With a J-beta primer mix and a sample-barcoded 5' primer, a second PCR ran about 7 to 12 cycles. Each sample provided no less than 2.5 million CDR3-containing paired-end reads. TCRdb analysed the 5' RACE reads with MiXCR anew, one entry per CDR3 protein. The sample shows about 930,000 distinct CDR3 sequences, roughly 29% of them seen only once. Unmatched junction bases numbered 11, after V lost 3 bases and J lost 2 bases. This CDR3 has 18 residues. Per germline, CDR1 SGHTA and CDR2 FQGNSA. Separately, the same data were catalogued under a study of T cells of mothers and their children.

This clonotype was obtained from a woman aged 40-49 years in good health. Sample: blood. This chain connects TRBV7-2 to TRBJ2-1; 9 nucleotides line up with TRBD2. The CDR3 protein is CASSLPSLAGATYNEQFF. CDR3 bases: TGTGCCAGCAGCTTGCCCTCCTTAGCGGGGGCCACCTACAATGAGCAGTTCTTC.